This section outlines one T cell receptor (beta chain) sequence together with its context. Its antigen remains unidentified. No per-base quality is available; no much larger clone lies one base away. The germline V gene encodes CDR1 SGHTA and CDR2 FQGNSA. V lost 4 bases and J lost 5 bases, and the count of bases not matched to a germline gene is 6. The CDR3, from cysteine to phenylalanine, totals 15 residues. The only DNA kept is the CDR3, 45 bases in frame from the first base. TCRbeta CDR3 regions were amplified from genomic DNA using the immunoSEQ Assay, a bias-controlled multiplex PCR. Under the source paper's analysis protocol: Within the assay, amplification of reference gene primers was used to estimate how many nucleated cells each sample contained. To quantify the absolute abundance of each unique TCRbeta CDR3 rearrangement, sequence reads were collapsed and filtered. For each sample, productive Simpson clonality was calculated by taking the square root of Simpson's diversity index across productive rearrangements. TCRdb holds this immuneACCESS table with in-frame rearrangements only. Some clones are missing; in checked studies, unresolved V genes explain under half, and the rest has no known cause. The V and J calls and clone size come from that table; D and trimming were worked out from the DNA. In this sample the table shows under 80,000 clones, about four fifths of which occur a single time. 11% of the sample rests with the top ten.

This specimen comes from a study of blood T cell repertoires in COVID-19 (TCRdb year 2020). With regard to the full study: The collaborator samples originated in the United States, Italy and Spain and spanned the acute and convalescent phases of COVID-19. A de-identified subject ID, COVID-19 status, age in years and sex were almost always included in the sample metadata. The dataset comprised deeply sampled blood TCRbeta repertoires from subjects exposed to, actively infected with, or recovered from COVID-19. The material from the prospective study consisted of cDNA or gDNA derived from T cells, B-cell-depleted T cells, or PBMCs. The repertoires were released in a freely available public database meant as a resource for research on the immune response to SARS-CoV-2. Where available, HLA class I and class II types were obtained from metadata supplied by the sample provider rather than from assay-based typing. Samples were obtained from the ongoing ImmuneRACE study (first 160 participants) and from over 1,000 subjects provided by 6 global collaborators. What the study reported, not specific to this receptor: How much clinical and demographic metadata was included differed by source and by participant, and the metadata was provided uncurated.

Each collaborating institution followed its own protocols to collect whole blood in K2EDTA tubes. For TCRbeta analysis, collaborator samples were shipped as frozen whole blood, as isolated PBMCs, or as DNA extracted from either sample type. Sequencing was performed on peripheral blood. The chain couples TRBV7-2 to TRBJ2-1, with 9 bases in between that match TRBD1. The receptor comes from a man aged 45-60 years with acute or convalescent COVID-19. The nucleotides read TGTGCCAGCAGCTCCCGGGACAGGGCTCACAATGAGCAGTTCTTC. The resulting protein is CASSSRDRAHNEQFF.